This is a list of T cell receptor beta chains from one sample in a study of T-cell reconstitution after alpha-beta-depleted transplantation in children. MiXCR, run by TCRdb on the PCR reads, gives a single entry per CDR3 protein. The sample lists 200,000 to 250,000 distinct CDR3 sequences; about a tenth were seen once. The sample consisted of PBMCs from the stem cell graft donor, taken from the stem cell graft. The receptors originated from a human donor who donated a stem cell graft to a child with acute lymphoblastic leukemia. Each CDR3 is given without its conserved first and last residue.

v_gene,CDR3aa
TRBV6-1,ASTRTKNTGELF
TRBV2,ASSEGRGSEAF
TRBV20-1,SASSGVEQY
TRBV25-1,ASSVTSSYNSPLH
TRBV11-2,ASSLSPRLGYQETQY
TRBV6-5,ASSYRTLSYEQY
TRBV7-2,ASSLGHQPQH
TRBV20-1,SARVGVSNEKLF
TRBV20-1,RPGLGAYNEQF
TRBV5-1,ASSVITGADTEAF
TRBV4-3,ASSQDELAGGYSNEQF